The TCR beta chain described here comes from a study of a mutant IDH1 vaccine in newly diagnosed glioma. About the research overall: Across weeks 1, 3, 5, 7, 11, 15, 19 and 23, patients received a vaccination each time, eight in all. Study-wide points: Patients mounted vaccine-induced immune responses in 93.3% of cases.

Generated by immunoSEQ multiplex PCR, the TCRdb table keeps only in-frame clones and is missing some. Of roughly 130,000 clones detected, 80% appear once; the ten largest clones hold about 5.5%. Time point given: week 11, during vaccination. Vaccination comprised doses that each held 300 ug of mutant IDH1 20-mer peptide, plus topical imiquimod. Donor tumors were new WHO grade 3 or 4 IDH1-mutant, ATRX-lost astrocytomas. As concerns this clone: Its antigen is unidentified.

Germline V gene lookup returns CDR1 WNHNN and CDR2 SYGVQD (reference sequence). The V end was cut by 3 bases, the J end by 6 bases, with 3 bases between. This CDR3 has 10 amino acids. The input for sequencing was PBMCs, taken from a glioma patient whose treatment included an IDH1 peptide vaccine. The genes are TRBV10-1 and TRBJ2-7; D remains unclear. This receptor was identified in a man aged 35-49 years with glioma. In nucleotides, the CDR3 is TGCGCCAGCAGTGATGTCGAGCAGTACTTC. Translating gives CASSDVEQYF.